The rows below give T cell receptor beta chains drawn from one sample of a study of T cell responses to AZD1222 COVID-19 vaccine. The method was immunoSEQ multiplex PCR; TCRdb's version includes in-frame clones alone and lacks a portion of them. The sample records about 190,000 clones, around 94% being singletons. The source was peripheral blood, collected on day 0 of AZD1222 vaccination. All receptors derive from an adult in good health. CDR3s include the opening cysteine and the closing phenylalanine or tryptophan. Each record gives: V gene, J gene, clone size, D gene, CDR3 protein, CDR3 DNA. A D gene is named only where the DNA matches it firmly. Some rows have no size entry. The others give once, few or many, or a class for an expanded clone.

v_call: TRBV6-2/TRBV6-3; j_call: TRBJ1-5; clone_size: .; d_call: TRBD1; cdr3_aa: CASSYGGQGNQPQHF; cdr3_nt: TGTGCCAGCAGTTACGGGGGACAGGGAAATCAGCCCCAGCATTTT
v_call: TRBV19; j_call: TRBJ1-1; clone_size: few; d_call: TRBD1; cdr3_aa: CASSPTGGTTEAFF; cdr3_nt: TGTGCCAGTAGTCCGACAGGGGGGACCACTGAAGCTTTCTTT
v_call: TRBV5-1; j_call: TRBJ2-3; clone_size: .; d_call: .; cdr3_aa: CASSLFRPSTDTQYF; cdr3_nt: TGCGCCAGCAGCTTGTTCAGACCGAGCACAGATACGCAGTATTTT
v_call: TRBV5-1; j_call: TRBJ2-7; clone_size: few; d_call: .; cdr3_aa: CASRLETGPYEQYF; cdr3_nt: TGCGCCAGCAGGTTGGAGACAGGACCCTACGAGCAGTACTTC
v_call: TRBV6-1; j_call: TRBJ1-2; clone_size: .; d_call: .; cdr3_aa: CASSVQPLGVFYGYTF; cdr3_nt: TGTGCCAGCAGTGTCCAACCTCTTGGGGTATTCTATGGCTACACCTTC
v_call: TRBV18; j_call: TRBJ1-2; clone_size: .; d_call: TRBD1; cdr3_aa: CASSPQTGVYGYTF; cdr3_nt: TGTGCCAGCTCACCGCAGACAGGGGTCTATGGCTACACCTTC
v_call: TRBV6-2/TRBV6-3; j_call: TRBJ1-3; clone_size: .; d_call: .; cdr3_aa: CASSYAAGGFRNTIYF; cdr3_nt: TGTGCCAGCAGTTACGCCGCCGGGGGCTTCAGAAACACCATATATTTT
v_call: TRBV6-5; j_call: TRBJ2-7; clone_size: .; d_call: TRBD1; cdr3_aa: CASINAGTGPYEQYF; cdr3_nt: TGTGCCAGCATAAACGCCGGGACAGGTCCCTACGAGCAGTACTTC
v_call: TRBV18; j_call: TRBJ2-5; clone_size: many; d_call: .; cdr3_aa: CASSSASGVGETQYF; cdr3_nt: TGTGCCAGCTCATCGGCCTCAGGGGTAGGAGAGACCCAGTACTTC
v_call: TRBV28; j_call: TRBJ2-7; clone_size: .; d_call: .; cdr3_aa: CASSLSAGTYEQYF; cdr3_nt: TGTGCCAGCAGTTTATCGGCGGGTACCTACGAGCAGTACTTC
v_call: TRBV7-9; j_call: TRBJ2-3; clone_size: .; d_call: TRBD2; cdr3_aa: CASSLAGGSTDTQYF; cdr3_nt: TGTGCCAGCAGCTTAGCGGGGGGGTCCACAGATACGCAGTATTTT
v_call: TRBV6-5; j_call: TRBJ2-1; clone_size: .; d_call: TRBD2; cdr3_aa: CASSYGAGGKEQFF; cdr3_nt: TGTGCCAGCAGTTACGGAGCGGGGGGAAAAGAGCAGTTCTTC
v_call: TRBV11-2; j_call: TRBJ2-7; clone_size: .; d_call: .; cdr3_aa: CASSLVGYEQYF; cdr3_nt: TGTGCCAGCAGCTTAGTAGGTTACGAGCAGTACTTC
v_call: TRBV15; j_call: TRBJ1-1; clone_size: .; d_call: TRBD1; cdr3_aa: CATRTTGGTEAFF; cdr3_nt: TGTGCCACCAGGACGACAGGGGGAACTGAAGCTTTCTTT
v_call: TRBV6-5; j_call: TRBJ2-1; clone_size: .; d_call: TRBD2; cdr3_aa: CASWGLAGVGEQFF; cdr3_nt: TGTGCCAGCTGGGGACTAGCGGGGGTAGGTGAGCAGTTCTTC
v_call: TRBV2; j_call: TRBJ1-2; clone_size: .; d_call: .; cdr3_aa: CASSEAVRGGGYTF; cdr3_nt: TGTGCCAGCAGTGAAGCAGTACGGGGGGGTGGCTACACCTTC
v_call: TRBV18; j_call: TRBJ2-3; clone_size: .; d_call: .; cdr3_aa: CASSPTTRGADTQYF; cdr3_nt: TGTGCCAGCTCACCAACAACGCGGGGTGCGGATACGCAGTATTTT
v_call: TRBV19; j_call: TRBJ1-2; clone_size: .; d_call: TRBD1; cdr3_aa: CASSLTGNGYTF; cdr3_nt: TGTGCCAGTAGTCTGACAGGGAATGGCTACACCTTC
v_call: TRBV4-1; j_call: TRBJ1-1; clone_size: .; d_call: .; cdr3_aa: CASSLNTEAFF; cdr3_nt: TGCGCCAGCAGCCTGAACACTGAAGCTTTCTTT
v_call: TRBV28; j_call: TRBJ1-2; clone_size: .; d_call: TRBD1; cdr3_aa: CASRTGEVGYGYTF; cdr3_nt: TGTGCCAGCAGGACAGGGGAGGTAGGCTATGGCTACACCTTC
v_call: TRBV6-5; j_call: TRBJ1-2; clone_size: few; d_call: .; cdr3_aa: CASKVSADSNYGYTF; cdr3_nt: TGTGCCAGCAAGGTATCGGCAGATAGTAACTATGGCTACACCTTC
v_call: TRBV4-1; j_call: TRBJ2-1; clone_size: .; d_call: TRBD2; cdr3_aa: CASSQTLAGARNEQFF; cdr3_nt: TGCGCCAGCAGCCAGACCTTAGCGGGGGCCAGGAATGAGCAGTTCTTC
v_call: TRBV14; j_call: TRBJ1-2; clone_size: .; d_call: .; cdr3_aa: CASSGSDYGYTF; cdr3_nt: TGTGCCAGCAGCGGCTCGGACTATGGCTACACCTTC